One and the same sample provided the 6 T cell receptor beta chains below, sequenced in a study of blood T cell repertoires in COVID-19. Data came from immunoSEQ multiplex PCR; TCRdb stores just in-frame clones and leaves some out. The sample shows approximately 52,000 clones, nearly 90% of them seen only once. Sequencing input: peripheral blood. The receptors here all came from a man in his 60s with active COVID-19.

The rearrangement links TRBV14 to TRBJ1-1; weak D call: TRBD1 (5 bases). Germline assignment: CDR1 SGHDN and CDR2 FVKESK. Trimming removed 5 bases from V and 5 bases from J, with 15 bases in between. The CDR3 length is 14 residues. The CDR3 sequence is CASSFGLGATEAFF. CDR3 DNA: TGTGCCAGCAGCTTTGGTCTTGGGGCGACTGAAGCTTTCTTT.

The chain is built from TRBV1 and TRBJ2-7; TRBD2 is the table's D call, not checked against the DNA. TRBV1 represents a pseudogene. This CDR3 comprises 15 residues. CDR3 loop: CTSSQDAGAGYEQYF. The CDR3 region has the DNA TGCACCAGCAGCCAAGACGCGGGAGCCGGCTACGAGCAGTACTTC.

The gene calls are TRBV11-2 and TRBJ1-1; a possible D gene is TRBD1 (5 bases). V shed 3 bases and J shed 0 bases, with 8 bases lying between them. From germline, CDR1 is SGHAT and CDR2 FQNNGV. This CDR3 region has 14 residues. The CDR3 region is CASSFVDMNTEAFF. The CDR3, as DNA: TGTGCCAGCAGCTTCGTGGACATGAACACTGAAGCTTTCTTT.

This clone was detected only once. The chain combines TRBV2 with TRBJ2-5; 7 positions agree with TRBD2. The CDR3 extends over 13 amino acids. Germline CDR1 SNHLY, CDR2 FYNNEI. The ends lost 6 bases at V and 1 base at J; junction bases unmatched: 2. CDR3 nucleotide sequence: TGTGCCAGCAGGCTAGCGGTCCAAGAGACCCAGTACTTC. Encoded protein: CASRLAVQETQYF.

The chain recombines TRBV24-1 with TRBJ2-3; D may be TRBD1 (6 bases). This CDR3 comprises 16 residues. Per germline, CDR1 KGHDR and CDR2 SFDVKD. V was clipped by 3 bases and J by 0 bases, with 12 bases between them. The CDR3 here is CATSDPRGKSTDTQYF. The CDR3 nucleotides read TGTGCCACCAGTGATCCTAGGGGGAAAAGCACAGATACGCAGTATTTT.

The chain links TRBV19 to TRBJ2-1; maybe TRBD1 (6 bases). The CDR3 loop spans 13 amino acids. Trimming removed 4 bases from V and 4 bases from J, with 8 bases in between. Germline CDR1 is LNHDA and CDR2 is SQIVND (reference sequence). CDR3 protein: CASSTGQYNEQFF. The CDR3 nucleotides are TGTGCCAGTAGTACTGGACAGTACAATGAGCAGTTCTTC. The full variable domain, rest sourced from reference TRBV19 and TRBJ2-1, is DGGITQSPKYLFRKEGQNVTLSCEQNLNHDAMYWYRQDPGQGLRLIYYSQIVNDFQKGDIAEGYSVSREKKESFPLTVTSAQKNPTAFYLCASSTGQYNEQFFGPGTRLTVL.